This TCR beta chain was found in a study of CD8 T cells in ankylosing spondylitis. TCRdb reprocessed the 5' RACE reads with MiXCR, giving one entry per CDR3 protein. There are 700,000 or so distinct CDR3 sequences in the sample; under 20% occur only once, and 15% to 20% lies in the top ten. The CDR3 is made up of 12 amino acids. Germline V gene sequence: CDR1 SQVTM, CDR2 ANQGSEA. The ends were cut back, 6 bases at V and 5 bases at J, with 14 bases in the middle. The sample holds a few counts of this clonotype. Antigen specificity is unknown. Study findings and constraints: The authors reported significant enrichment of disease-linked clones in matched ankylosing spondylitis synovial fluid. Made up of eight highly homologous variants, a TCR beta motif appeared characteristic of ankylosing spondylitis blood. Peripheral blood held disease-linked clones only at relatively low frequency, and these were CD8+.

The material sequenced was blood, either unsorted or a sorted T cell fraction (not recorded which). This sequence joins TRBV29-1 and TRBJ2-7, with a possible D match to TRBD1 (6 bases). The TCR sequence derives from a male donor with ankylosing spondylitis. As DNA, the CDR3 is TGCAGCGTAGGTACAGGGTTCAACGAGCAGTACTTC. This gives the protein CSVGTGFNEQYF.